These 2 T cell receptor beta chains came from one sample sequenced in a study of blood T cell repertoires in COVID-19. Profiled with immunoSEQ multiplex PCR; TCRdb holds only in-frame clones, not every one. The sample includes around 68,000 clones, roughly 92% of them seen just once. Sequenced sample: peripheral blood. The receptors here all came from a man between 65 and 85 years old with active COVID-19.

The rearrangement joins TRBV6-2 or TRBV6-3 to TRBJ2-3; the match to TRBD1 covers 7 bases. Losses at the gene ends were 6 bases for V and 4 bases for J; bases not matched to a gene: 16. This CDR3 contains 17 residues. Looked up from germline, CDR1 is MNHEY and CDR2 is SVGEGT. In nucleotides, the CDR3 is TGTGCCAGCAGCTCCTATGAGGGGGCAGGGGACCCAGATACGCAGTATTTT. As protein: CASSSYEGAGDPDTQYF.

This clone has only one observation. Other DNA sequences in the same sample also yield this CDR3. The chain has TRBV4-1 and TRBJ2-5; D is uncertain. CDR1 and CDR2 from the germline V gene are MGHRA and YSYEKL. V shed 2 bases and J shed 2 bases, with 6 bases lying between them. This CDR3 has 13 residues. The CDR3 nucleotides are TGCGCCAGCAGCCAATGGAGACAAGAGACCCAGTACTTC. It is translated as CASSQWRQETQYF.